The TCR beta chain under discussion was sequenced for a study of tumor T cells in aggressive B-cell lymphoma (TCRdb year 2017). V loses 6 bases at its end and J loses 7 bases; junction bases beyond the gene matches: 9. Taken from the germline V gene, the CDR1 and CDR2 loops are SQVTM and ANQGSEA. The CDR3 starts with the cysteine, ends with the phenylalanine, and has 13 residues. The sequence is cut down to CDR3 DNA, 39 bases in frame from base 1. Library construction relied on the immunoSEQ multiplex PCR assay. Held by TCRdb, this immuneACCESS table contains in-frame sequences only and omits some clones. Under half of the omission traces to an unresolved V gene where checked; the cause of the rest is unknown. This sample comprises over 2,500 clones, about 89% of them detected only once. The ten largest clones capture roughly a fifth of the sample. This clone was counted once. The antigen this receptor binds is unknown. No much larger clonotype is one base removed from it; base qualities were not supplied.

This sequence uses TRBV29-1 and TRBJ1-1; 9 bases in the junction line up with TRBD1. This clonotype originated in an adult with diffuse large B cell lymphoma. The sequencing input was tumor tissue. CDR3 protein: CSVAGTGSGEAFF. The nucleotides are TGCAGCGTAGCCGGGACAGGGAGCGGTGAAGCTTTCTTT.